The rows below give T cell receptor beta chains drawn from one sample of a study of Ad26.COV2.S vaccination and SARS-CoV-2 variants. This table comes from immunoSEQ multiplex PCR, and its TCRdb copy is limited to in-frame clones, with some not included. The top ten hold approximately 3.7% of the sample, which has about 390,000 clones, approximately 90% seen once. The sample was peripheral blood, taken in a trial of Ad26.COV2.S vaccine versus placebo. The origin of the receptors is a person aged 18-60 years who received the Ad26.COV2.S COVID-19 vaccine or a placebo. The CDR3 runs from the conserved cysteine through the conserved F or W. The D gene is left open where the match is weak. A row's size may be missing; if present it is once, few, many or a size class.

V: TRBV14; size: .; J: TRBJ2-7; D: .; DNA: TGTGCCAGCAGCCAAACCTTCTACGAGCAGTACTTC; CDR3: CASSQTFYEQYF
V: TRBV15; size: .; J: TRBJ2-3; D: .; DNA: TGTGCCACCAGCAGAGAATTTGGGCAGGCGGCAGATACGCAGTATTTT; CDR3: CATSREFGQAADTQYF
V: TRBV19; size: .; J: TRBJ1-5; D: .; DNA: TGTGCCAGTATGGGGCCGACTAATCAGCCCCAGCATTTT; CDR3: CASMGPTNQPQHF
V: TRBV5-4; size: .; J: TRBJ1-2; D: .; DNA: TGTGCCAGCAGGGCGATGGGAGGGGGCTATGGCTACACCTTC; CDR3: CASRAMGGGYGYTF
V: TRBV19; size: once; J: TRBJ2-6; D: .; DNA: TGTGCCAGTAGCCCTAGAAGCTCTGGGGCCAACGTCCTGACTTTC; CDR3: CASSPRSSGANVLTF
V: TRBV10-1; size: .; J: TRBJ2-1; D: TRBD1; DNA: TGCGCCTCAACCGGGGACAGGGAAAGTAGTGAGCAGTTCTTC; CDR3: CASTGDRESSEQFF
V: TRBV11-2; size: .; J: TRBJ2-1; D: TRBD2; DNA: TGTGCCAGCAGCCGGGGACTAGCGGGGCGCTACAATGAGCAGTTCTTC; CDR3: CASSRGLAGRYNEQFF
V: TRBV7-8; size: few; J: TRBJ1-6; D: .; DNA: TGTGCCAGCAGCTTTCGACAGTGGAATTCACCCCTCCACTTT; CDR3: CASSFRQWNSPLHF
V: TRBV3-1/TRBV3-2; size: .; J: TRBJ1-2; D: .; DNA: TGTGCCAGCAGCCAAGACGGAGGGAGTGGCTACACCTTC; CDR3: CASSQDGGSGYTF
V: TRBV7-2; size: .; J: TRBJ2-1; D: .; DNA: TGTGCCAGCCAAGGACTTTTAAACCCCAATGAGCAGTTCTTC; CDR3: CASQGLLNPNEQFF
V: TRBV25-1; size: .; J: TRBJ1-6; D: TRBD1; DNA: TGTGCCAGCAGTGAACCCGGGACAGGGCTCTCACCCCTCCACTTT; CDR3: CASSEPGTGLSPLHF
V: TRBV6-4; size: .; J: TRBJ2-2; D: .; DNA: TGTGCCAGCAGTGGCACGGGGGGCACGAACACCGGGGAGCTGTTTTTT; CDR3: CASSGTGGTNTGELFF
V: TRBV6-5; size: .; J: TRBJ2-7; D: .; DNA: TGTGCCACCCTGGATTCCTACGAGCAGTACTTC; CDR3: CATLDSYEQYF
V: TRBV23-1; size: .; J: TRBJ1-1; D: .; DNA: TGCGCCAGCAGTCAATCAGGGGACTCCACGTATTACACTGAAGCTTTCTTT; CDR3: CASSQSGDSTYYTEAFF
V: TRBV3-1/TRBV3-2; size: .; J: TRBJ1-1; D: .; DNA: TGTGCCAGCAGCCAAGAATGGGGGACTGAAGCTTTCTTT; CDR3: CASSQEWGTEAFF
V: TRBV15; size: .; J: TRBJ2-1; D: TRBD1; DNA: TGTGCCACCAGCACCTACAGGGGTCCCAATGAGCAGTTCTTC; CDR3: CATSTYRGPNEQFF
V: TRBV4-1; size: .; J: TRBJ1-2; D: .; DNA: TGCGCCAGCAGCCAGACACAGGTCGAGGGGATTTATGGCTACACCTTC; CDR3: CASSQTQVEGIYGYTF
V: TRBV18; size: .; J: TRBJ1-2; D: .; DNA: TGTGCCAGTTCGACGACGTCTAACTATGGCTACACCTTC; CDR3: CASSTTSNYGYTF
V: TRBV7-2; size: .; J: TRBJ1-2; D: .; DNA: TGTGCCAGCCCGCCAGGGGATACCTATGGCTACACCTTC; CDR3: CASPPGDTYGYTF
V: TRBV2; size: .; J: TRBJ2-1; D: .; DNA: TGTGCCAGCAGTGAATCGCTAGCGTACAATGAGCAGTTCTTC; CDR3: CASSESLAYNEQFF
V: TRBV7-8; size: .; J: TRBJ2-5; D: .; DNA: TGTGCCGGCAGCTTAGTCGGAAAAGAGACCCAGTACTTC; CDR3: CAGSLVGKETQYF
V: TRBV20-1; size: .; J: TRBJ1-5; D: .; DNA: TGCAGTGCTAGTCATCAGGGAGGAAGCAATCAGCCCCAGCATTTT; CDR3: CSASHQGGSNQPQHF
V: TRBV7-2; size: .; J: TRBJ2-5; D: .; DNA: TGTGCCAGCAGCTTCGGGGGACAAGAGACCCAGTACTTC; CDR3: CASSFGGQETQYF
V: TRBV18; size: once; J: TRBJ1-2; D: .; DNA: TGTGCCAGCTCACAGGGGACGGGTAACTATGGCTACACCTTC; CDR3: CASSQGTGNYGYTF
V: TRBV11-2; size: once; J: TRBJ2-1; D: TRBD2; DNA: TGTGCCATTTTGGGGACTAGCGGGGGGGGCAATGAGCAGTTCTTC; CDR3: CAILGTSGGGNEQFF
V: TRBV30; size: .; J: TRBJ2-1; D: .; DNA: TGTGCCTGGAGTGTTTCAACAGGGTCGAGGGGGTACTCCTACAATGAGCAGTTCTTC; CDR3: CAWSVSTGSRGYSYNEQFF
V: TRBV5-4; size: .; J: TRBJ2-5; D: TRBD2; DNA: TGTGCCAGCAGGGTAGCGGGGGAAGAGACCCAGTACTTC; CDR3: CASRVAGEETQYF
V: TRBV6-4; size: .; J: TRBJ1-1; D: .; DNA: TGTGCCCGATACCACCCAGGCAGGGCCTGGGCGAACACTGAAGCTTTCTTT; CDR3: CARYHPGRAWANTEAFF
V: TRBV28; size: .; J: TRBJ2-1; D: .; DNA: TGTGCCAGCAGTTTGACTAGTCCCTTATACAATGAGCAGTTCTTC; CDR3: CASSLTSPLYNEQFF
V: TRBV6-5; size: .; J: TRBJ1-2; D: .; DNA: TGTGCCAGCAGTTACTCCTCAGGTGGAGTGTACGGCTACACCTTC; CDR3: CASSYSSGGVYGYTF
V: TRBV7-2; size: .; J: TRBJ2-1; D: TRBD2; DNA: TGTGCCAGCAGCTTAGATTCTAGCGGGGGGGTCGGGTCCTACAATGAGCAGTTCTTC; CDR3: CASSLDSSGGVGSYNEQFF
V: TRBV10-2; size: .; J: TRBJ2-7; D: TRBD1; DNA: TGCGCCAGCAGTCCCAATACCGGGGGACAGGGGATCTACGAGCAGTACTTC; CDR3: CASSPNTGGQGIYEQYF
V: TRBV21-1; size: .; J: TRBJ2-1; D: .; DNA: TGTGCCAGCAGCAAATGCCCTAGCGGTGGCTCCTACAATGAGCAGTTCTTC; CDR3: CASSKCPSGGSYNEQFF
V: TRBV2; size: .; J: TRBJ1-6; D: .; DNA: TGTGCCAGCATCTCTTATAATTCACCCCTCCACTTT; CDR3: CASISYNSPLHF
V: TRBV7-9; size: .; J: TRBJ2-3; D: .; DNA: TGTGCCAGCAGCTTAGAAGGGGGGGTGGTCACAGATACGCAGTATTTT; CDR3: CASSLEGGVVTDTQYF
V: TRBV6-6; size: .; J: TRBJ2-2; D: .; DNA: TGTGCCAGCAGCCAGGGACTCCCAACCGGGGAGCTGTTTTTT; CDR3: CASSQGLPTGELFF
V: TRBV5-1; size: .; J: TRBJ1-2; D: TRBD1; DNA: TGCGCCAGCAGCTTGGCCGGGACAGGTCAGAGGCACTATGGCTACACCTTC; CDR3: CASSLAGTGQRHYGYTF
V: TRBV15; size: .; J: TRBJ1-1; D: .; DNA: TGTGCCAGTGACGGGAGGCAGGACGAGAACACTGAAGCTTTCTTT; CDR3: CASDGRQDENTEAFF